The 8 T cell receptor beta chains reported below all come from one sample, sequenced in a study of a mutant IDH1 vaccine in newly diagnosed glioma. The sample's time point: week 5, during vaccination. In every dose of vaccine, 300 ug of mutant IDH1 20-mer peptide was given alongside topical imiquimod. Their target antigens are unknown. Repertoires were generated with immunoSEQ multiplex PCR, while TCRdb's copy carries only in-frame clones and drops some. Of tens of thousands of clones in the sample, around 80% were seen once. Here the sequenced sample was PBMCs, taken from a glioma patient whose treatment included an IDH1 peptide vaccine. The receptors were sampled from a woman aged 40 to 50 with glioma.

This clone was seen only a few times. The chain uses TRBV6-1 and TRBJ1-1; D remains ambiguous. In germline, CDR1 is MNHNS, CDR2 SASEGT. CDR3 size: 19 residues. Trimming removed 4 bases at V and 2 bases at J, with 26 bases between. CDR3 amino acids: CASSVTLPGLGTSNTEAFF. CDR3 DNA sequence: TGTGCCAGCAGTGTGACCCTACCTGGCCTGGGAACATCTAACACTGAAGCTTTCTTT.

This clone came up once. The J gene is TRBJ2-5, the V gene TRBV7-6; perhaps TRBD2 as D (6 bases). This CDR3 spans 14 amino acids. Germline V lookup: CDR1 SGHVS, CDR2 FNYEAQ. V shed 1 base and J shed 1 base, with 7 bases lying between them. Written as DNA, the CDR3 is TGTGCCAGCAGCTTAGAGCGGGTCCAAGAGACCCAGTACTTC. Protein product: CASSLERVQETQYF.

The V gene is TRBV6-5, the J gene TRBJ2-5; D remains unclear. The CDR3 is 14 amino acids. The germline V gene encodes CDR1 MNHEY and CDR2 SVGAGI. V shed 5 bases and J shed 5 bases, with 15 bases lying between them. The CDR3 sequence: CASSALLTDETQYF. For the CDR3, the DNA is TGTGCCAGCAGTGCACTATTGACGGACGAGACCCAGTACTTC.

This clone appeared a few times. The chain recombines TRBV7-2 with TRBJ2-3; 8 bases agree with TRBD2. CDR3 size: 14 residues. V lost 6 bases, J lost 5 bases, and 7 bases stayed unmatched. Germline V gene lookup returns CDR1 SGHTA and CDR2 FQGNSA. The CDR3 coding sequence is TGTGCCAGCAGTGTGGCGGGGGGAAAAGATACGCAGTATTTT. Its protein product is CASSVAGGKDTQYF.

The rearrangement links TRBV5-1 to TRBJ2-5, with unresolved D. The CDR3 totals 13 residues. Trimming cost V 3 bases and J 1 base, with 7 bases left between them. The germline V gene has CDR1 SGHRS and CDR2 YFSETQ. CDR3 loop: CASSSLSQETQYF. CDR3 sequence (DNA): TGCGCCAGCAGCTCGTTGTCCCAAGAGACCCAGTACTTC.

The CDR3 DNA is TGCGCCAGCAGCCAGGGACAGGAGACAGATACGCAGTATTTT. Translation gives CASSQGQETDTQYF. V usage is TRBV5-1 and J usage is TRBJ2-3; 8 bases are a match to TRBD1. J lost 3 bases, V lost 4 bases, and 4 bases had no gene match. Per germline, CDR1 SGHRS and CDR2 YFSETQ. CDR3 size: 14 residues.

This clone turned up a few times. The chain recombines TRBV19 with TRBJ1-1, with D possibly matching TRBD1 (6 bases). This CDR3 has 17 amino acids. V lost 6 bases, J lost 3 bases, and 23 bases lay in between. The germline gives CDR1 LNHDA, CDR2 SQIVND (reference sequence). This CDR3 reads CASRLPGGQPWDTEAFF. DNA of the CDR3: TGTGCCAGTAGGCTCCCGGGGGGACAACCATGGGACACTGAAGCTTTCTTT.

The chain carries TRBV19 and TRBJ1-4; 8 nucleotides agree with TRBD1. The V gene end was trimmed by 10 bases and the J gene end by 4 bases; junction bases not matched to a gene: 5. The CDR3 is 13 residues long. CDR1 LNHDA and CDR2 SQIVND come from the germline V gene (reference sequence). The CDR3, as DNA: TGTGCCACGCGACAGGGGATTAATGAAAAACTGTTTTTT. Translating gives CATRQGINEKLFF.